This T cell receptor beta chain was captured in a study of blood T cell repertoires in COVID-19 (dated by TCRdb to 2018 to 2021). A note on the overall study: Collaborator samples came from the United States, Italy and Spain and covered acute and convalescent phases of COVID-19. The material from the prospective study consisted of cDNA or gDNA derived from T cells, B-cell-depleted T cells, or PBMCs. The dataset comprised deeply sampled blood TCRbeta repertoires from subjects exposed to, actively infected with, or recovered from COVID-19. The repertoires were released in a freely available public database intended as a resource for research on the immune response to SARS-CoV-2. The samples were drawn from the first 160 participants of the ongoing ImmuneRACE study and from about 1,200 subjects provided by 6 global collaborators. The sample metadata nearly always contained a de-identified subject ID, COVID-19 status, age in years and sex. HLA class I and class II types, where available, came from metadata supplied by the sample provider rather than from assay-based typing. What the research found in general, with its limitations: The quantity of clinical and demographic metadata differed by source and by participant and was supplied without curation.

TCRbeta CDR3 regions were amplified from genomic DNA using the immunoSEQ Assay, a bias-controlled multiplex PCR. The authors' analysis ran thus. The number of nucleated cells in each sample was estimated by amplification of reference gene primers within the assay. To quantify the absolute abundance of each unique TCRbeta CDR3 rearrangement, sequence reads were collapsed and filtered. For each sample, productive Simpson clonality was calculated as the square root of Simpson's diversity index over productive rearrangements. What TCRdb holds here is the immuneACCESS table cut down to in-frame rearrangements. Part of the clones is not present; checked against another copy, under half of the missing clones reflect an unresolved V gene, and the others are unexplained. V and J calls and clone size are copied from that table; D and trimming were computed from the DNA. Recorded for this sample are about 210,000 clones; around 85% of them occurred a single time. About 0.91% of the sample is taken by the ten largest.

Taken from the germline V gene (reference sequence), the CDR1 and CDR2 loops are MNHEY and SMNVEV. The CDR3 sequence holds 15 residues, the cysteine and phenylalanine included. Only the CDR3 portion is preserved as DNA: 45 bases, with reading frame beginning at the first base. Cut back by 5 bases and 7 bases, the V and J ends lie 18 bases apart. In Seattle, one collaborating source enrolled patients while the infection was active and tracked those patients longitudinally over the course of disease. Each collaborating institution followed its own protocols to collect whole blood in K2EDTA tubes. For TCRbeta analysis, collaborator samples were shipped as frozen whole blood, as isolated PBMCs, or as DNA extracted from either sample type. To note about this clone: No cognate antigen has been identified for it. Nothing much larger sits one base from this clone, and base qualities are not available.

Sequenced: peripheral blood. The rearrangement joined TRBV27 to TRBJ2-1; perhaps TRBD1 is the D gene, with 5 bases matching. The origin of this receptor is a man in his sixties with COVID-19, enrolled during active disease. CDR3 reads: CASSLDSRVRNEQFF. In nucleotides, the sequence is TGTGCCAGCAGTCTCGACAGCCGAGTACGGAATGAGCAGTTCTTC.